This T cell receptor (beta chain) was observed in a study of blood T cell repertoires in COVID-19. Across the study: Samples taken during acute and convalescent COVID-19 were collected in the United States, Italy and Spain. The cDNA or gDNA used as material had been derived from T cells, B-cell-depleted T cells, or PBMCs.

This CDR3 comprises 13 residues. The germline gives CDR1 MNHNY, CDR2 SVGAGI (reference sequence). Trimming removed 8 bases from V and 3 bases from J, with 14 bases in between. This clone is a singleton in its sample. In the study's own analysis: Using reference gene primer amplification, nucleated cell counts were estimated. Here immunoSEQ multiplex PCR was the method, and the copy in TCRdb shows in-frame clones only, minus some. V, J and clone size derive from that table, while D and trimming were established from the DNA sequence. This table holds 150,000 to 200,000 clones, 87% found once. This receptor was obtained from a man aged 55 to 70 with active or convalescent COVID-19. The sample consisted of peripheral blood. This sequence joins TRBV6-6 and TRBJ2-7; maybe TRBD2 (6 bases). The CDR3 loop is CASRQRRDYEQYF. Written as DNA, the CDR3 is TGTGCCAGCCGGCAAAGGAGGGACTACGAGCAGTACTTC.